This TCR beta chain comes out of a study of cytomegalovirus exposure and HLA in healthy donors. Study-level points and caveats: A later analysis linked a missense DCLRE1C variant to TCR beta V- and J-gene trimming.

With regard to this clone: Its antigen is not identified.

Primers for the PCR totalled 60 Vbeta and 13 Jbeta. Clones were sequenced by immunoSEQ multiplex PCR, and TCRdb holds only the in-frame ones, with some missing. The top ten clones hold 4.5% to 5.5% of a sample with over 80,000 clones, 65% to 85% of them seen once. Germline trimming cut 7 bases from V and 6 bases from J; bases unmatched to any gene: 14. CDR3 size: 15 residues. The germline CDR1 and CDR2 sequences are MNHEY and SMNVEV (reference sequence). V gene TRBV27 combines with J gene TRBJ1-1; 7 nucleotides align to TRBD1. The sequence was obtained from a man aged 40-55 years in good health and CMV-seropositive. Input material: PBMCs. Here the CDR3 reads CASKPGGSRSSEAFF. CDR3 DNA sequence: TGTGCCAGCAAGCCAGGGGGTAGTCGGTCATCTGAAGCTTTCTTT.